This T cell receptor beta chain is from a study of T cells in Graves' hyperthyroidism and ophthalmopathy. The table lists this clonotype with many counts. Its antigen is still unknown. Amplification of TCR beta CDR3 regions used RNA as the template. A set of HTBI primers served as the primers for a first-round RT-PCR of the TCR CDR3. TCRdb re-called the multiplex PCR reads with MiXCR, one entry per CDR3 protein. The data contain 560,000 or so distinct CDR3 sequences, 15% to 20% of them singletons. Overall study results and limits: Ophthalmopathy was separated from stable hyperthyroidism by a 13 V-J model. Blood also contained most expanded thyroid clonotypes above 0.001.

Reasons for excluding patients were uncontrolled infection, other autoimmune disease, pregnancy or lactation. Every diagnosis used clinical symptoms, serum thyroxine and TRAb, thyroid ultrasound and orbital computed tomography. Between the trimmed V and J ends, which lost 8 bases and 11 bases, there was a span of 24 bases. This CDR3 comprises 14 residues. Sequencing was done on a sample of blood. The V and J genes are TRBV12-3 or TRBV12-4 and TRBJ1-1; D is possibly TRBD1 (5 bases). The receptor comes from a man in his forties with Graves' ophthalmopathy. CDR3 DNA: TGTGCCAGCCGACCCGGGGGACCTTCCACGGGGGCTTTCTTT. As protein: CASRPGGPSTGAFF.